The 21 T cell receptor beta chains in this list originate from one sample, sequenced in a study of ipilimumab plus nivolumab after autologous stem cell transplantation. Using immunoSEQ multiplex PCR, the repertoire was profiled, and TCRdb retains in-frame clones only, with some absent. The top ten clones hold less than 25% of a sample with 17,000 or so clones, 71% of them seen once. Sequenced here: PBMCs, sampled in a trial of ipilimumab plus nivolumab as post-transplant consolidation. All receptors come from a male donor with diffuse large B-cell lymphoma.

In its sample, this clone was seen once. The chain carries TRBV18 and TRBJ2-3; 7 bases map to TRBD2. CDR1 is KGHSH and CDR2 is LQKENI in the germline V gene. The CDR3 has 13 amino acids. V shed 6 bases, J shed 4 bases, and the junction held 4 bases outside the gene matches. The CDR3 sequence: CASSRLAADTQYF. The CDR3 DNA reads as TGTGCCAGCTCTCGGCTAGCGGCAGATACGCAGTATTTT.

The rearrangement links TRBV29-1 to TRBJ1-2; D may be TRBD1 (5 bases). The CDR3 totals 12 residues. Trimming stripped 8 bases from V and 8 bases from J, with 18 bases between. Germline V CDR1 and CDR2: SQVTM, ANQGSEA. CDR3 residues: CSFSLGGPGYTF. The CDR3 coding sequence is TGCAGCTTTTCCCTGGGGGGACCAGGCTACACCTTC. The variable domain in full, completed from reference TRBV29-1 and TRBJ1-2, reads SAVISQKPSRDICQRGTSLTIQCQVDSQVTMMFWYRQQPGQSLTLIATANQGSEATYESGFVIDKFPISRPNLTFSTLTVSNMSPEDSSIYLCSFSLGGPGYTFGSGTRLTVV.

The chain has TRBV18 and TRBJ1-4; D uncertain. The CDR3 contains 15 residues. Trimming pared 0 bases from V and 8 bases from J, leaving 13 bases between. In germline, CDR1 is KGHSH, CDR2 LQKENI. The CDR3 nucleotides read TGTGCCAGCTCACCACCGGAGAATCCTGGCGAAAAACTGTTTTTT. Its translation is CASSPPENPGEKLFF.

The gene calls are TRBV4-1 and TRBJ2-7; D perhaps matches TRBD2 (5 bases). This CDR3 comprises 15 residues. Germline-derived CDR1 and CDR2 are MGHRA and YSYEKL. Trimming pared 0 bases from V and 3 bases from J, leaving 12 bases between. CDR3 sequence: CASSQDSGGYYEQYF. The CDR3, as DNA: TGCGCCAGCAGCCAAGATTCCGGAGGTTACTACGAGCAGTACTTC.

The chain uses TRBV27 and TRBJ2-2, with D possibly being TRBD2 (6 bases). Trimming removed 8 bases from V and 6 bases from J, with 16 bases in between. Germline lookup yields CDR1 MNHEY and CDR2 SMNVEV (reference sequence). The CDR3 consists of 14 residues. The CDR3 loop is CASAPERVAGELFF. CDR3 DNA sequence: TGTGCCAGCGCCCCCGAGCGGGTTGCCGGGGAGCTGTTTTTT.

The chain joins TRBV5-1 to TRBJ2-1; 9 bases match TRBD2. The V and J ends lost 0 bases and 4 bases, in that order; junction bases with no gene match: 2. The CDR3 runs to 15 residues. Looked up from germline, CDR1 is SGHRS and CDR2 is YFSETQ. The CDR3 DNA sequence: TGCGCCAGCAGCTTGGAACTAGCGGGTTACAATGAGCAGTTCTTC. It is translated as CASSLELAGYNEQFF.

The chain has TRBV27 and TRBJ1-2, with D possibly matching TRBD1 (5 bases). CDR3 length: 14 residues. Deletions cut 5 bases from V and 4 bases from J, with 14 bases between. The germline V gene encodes CDR1 MNHEY and CDR2 SMNVEV (reference sequence). In nucleotides, the CDR3 is TGTGCCAGCAGTCCCCGGGACCTTACCTATGGCTACACCTTC. This sequence encodes CASSPRDLTYGYTF.

The chain employs TRBV7-9 and TRBJ1-2; D might be TRBD1 (5 bases). CDR1 and CDR2 from the germline V gene are SEHNR and FQNEAQ (reference sequence). V was clipped by 3 bases and J by 7 bases, with 18 bases between them. The CDR3 has 15 residues. CDR3 region: CASSFLSRQTTGYTF. As DNA, the CDR3 is TGTGCCAGCAGCTTTCTTTCTCGACAGACTACTGGCTACACCTTC.

The chain has TRBV5-4 and TRBJ1-1; D not certain. The CDR3 length is 15 residues. CDR1 and CDR2 (germline): SGHNT, YYREEE (reference sequence). With 0 bases removed from V and 3 bases from J, the gap between germline ends came to 12 bases. The CDR3 DNA sequence: TGTGCCAGCAGCTTGGTGGGCGCCGGCGACACTGAAGCTTTCTTT. Its translation is CASSLVGAGDTEAFF.

Judged by abundance, this clone is large. The chain uses TRBV14 and TRBJ1-1, with D perhaps TRBD1 (6 bases). This CDR3 has 15 amino acids. V was trimmed by 2 bases and J by 8 bases, leaving 18 bases between them. In germline, CDR1 is SGHDN, CDR2 FVKESK. The CDR3 region has the DNA TGTGCCAGCAGCCAAATAGATCCGGGGGCGAGAGAAGCTTTCTTT. It is translated as CASSQIDPGAREAFF.

This clone was recorded only once. J is TRBJ2-5 and V is TRBV12-5; 11 nucleotides match TRBD2. CDR3 length equals 18 residues. The V gene's germline CDR1 is LGHNT and CDR2 FRNRAP. V shed 6 bases, J shed 2 bases, and the junction held 14 bases outside the gene matches. Written as DNA, the CDR3 is TGTGCTAGTGGCCTTTCCGCCGGGACTAGCGGCTCTCAAGAGACCCAGTACTTC. Encoded protein: CASGLSAGTSGSQETQYF.

The chain joins TRBV5-1 to TRBJ2-7; D call uncertain. The CDR3 is 16 residues long. V shed 0 bases and J shed 4 bases, with 17 bases lying between them. The germline CDR1 and CDR2 sequences are SGHRS and YFSETQ. Here the CDR3 reads CASSLALGTRPYEQYF. CDR3 DNA sequence: TGCGCCAGCAGCTTGGCCCTCGGCACTCGGCCTTACGAGCAGTACTTC.

The rearrangement links TRBV25-1 to TRBJ1-2, with D perhaps matching TRBD1 (6 bases). CDR1 is MGHDK and CDR2 is SYGVNS in the germline V gene. The CDR3 covers 13 residues. V was cut by 2 bases and J by 6 bases, with 10 bases left in between. The chain's CDR3 is CASSETRGNGYTF. DNA of the CDR3: TGTGCCAGCAGTGAAACGAGGGGGAATGGCTACACCTTC.

The chain recombines TRBV5-4 with TRBJ2-3; no firm D call. V was shortened by 1 base and J by 2 bases, with 2 bases between the two germline ends. The CDR3 is made up of 12 amino acids. Per germline, CDR1 SGHNT and CDR2 YYREEE (reference sequence). In DNA, the CDR3 is TGTGCCAGCAGCTTGTCCACAGATACGCAGTATTTT. This gives the protein CASSLSTDTQYF.

This clone was recorded many times. The V gene is TRBV6-1, the J gene TRBJ2-1; 10 bases match TRBD2. CDR3 length: 16 residues. With V trimmed by 1 base and J by 4 bases, 4 bases remained unmatched. Germline values: CDR1 MNHNS, CDR2 SASEGT. Here the CDR3 DNA reads TGTGCCAGCAGTGAAGATATTAGCGGGGGGTACAATGAGCAGTTCTTC. The encoded protein is CASSEDISGGYNEQFF.

The chain combines TRBV5-1 with TRBJ2-1; perhaps TRBD2 as D (6 bases). CDR1 and CDR2 (germline): SGHRS, YFSETQ. V lost 2 bases to trimming and J lost 5 bases, with 14 bases between them. The CDR3 has 15 amino acids. The CDR3 DNA sequence: TGCGCCAGCAGCTTAAGTGGGGGGTTTAACAATGAGCAGTTCTTC. It specifies CASSLSGGFNNEQFF.

CDR3 in DNA: TGTGCCAGCAGTCCTAGCGGGGGAGTTCAAGAGACCCAGTACTTC. This encodes CASSPSGGVQETQYF. This chain connects TRBV5-4 to TRBJ2-5, with TRBD2 matching 10 bases. The ends lost 5 bases at V and 2 bases at J; junction bases unmatched: 6. The germline gives CDR1 SGHNT, CDR2 YYREEE (reference sequence). The CDR3 loop spans 15 amino acids.

This rearrangement joins TRBV6-5 to TRBJ1-2, with 9 bases aligning to TRBD1. V was clipped by 7 bases and J by 8 bases; unmatched bases: 5. The CDR3 totals 12 residues. Germline CDR1 is MNHEY and CDR2 is SVGAGI. CDR3 sequence (DNA): TGTGCCAGCATGGGGGACAGGGAAGGCTACACCTTC. It codes for CASMGDREGYTF.

CDR3 in amino acids: CATSRDLGAYGYTF. CDR3 coding DNA: TGTGCCACCAGCAGAGATCTGGGTGCCTATGGCTACACCTTC. The gene calls are TRBV15 and TRBJ1-2; no firm D call. CDR1 and CDR2 (germline): LNHNV, YYDKDF (reference sequence). V was pared by 0 bases and J by 4 bases, with 9 bases between. CDR3 length equals 14 residues.

The rearrangement links TRBV5-1 to TRBJ2-5, with a tentative D call TRBD2 (6 bases). With 0 bases removed from V and 2 bases from J, the gap between germline ends came to 11 bases. The germline V gene has CDR1 SGHRS and CDR2 YFSETQ. CDR3 size: 15 residues. DNA of the CDR3: TGCGCCAGCAGCTTGGACCCGGGGGTACAAGAGACCCAGTACTTC. Translated: CASSLDPGVQETQYF. The whole variable domain, remainder taken from reference TRBV5-1 and TRBJ2-5, is KAGVTQTPRYLIKTRGQQVTLSCSPISGHRSVSWYQQTPGQGLQFLFEYFSETQRNKGNFPGRFSGRQFSNSRSEMNVSTLELGDSALYLCASSLDPGVQETQYFGPGTRLLVL.

Worth noting for this clone: One end of the junction does not line up with germline, which may come from a read error. The CDR3 nucleotides are TGTGCCAGCAGCAGCCGGGACAGGGTTTTT. It translates to CASSSRDRVF. The chain uses TRBV7-6 and TRBJ2-2, with 9 bases identical to TRBD1. Germline assignment: CDR1 SGHVS and CDR2 FNYEAQ. There are 10 residues in the CDR3.